The 7 T cell receptor beta chains below all came from one sample that was sequenced in a study of blood T cell repertoires in COVID-19. TCRdb's copy holds only in-frame clones and misses some; the assay was immunoSEQ multiplex PCR. The profile covers fewer than 300,000 clones, with 83% appearing a single time and 7.5% to 10% taken by the ten largest. The sequencing input was peripheral blood. The origin of the receptors is a woman aged 45-65 years who had recovered from COVID-19.

The chain links TRBV19 to TRBJ2-1; 9 bases align to TRBD2. CDR1 is LNHDA, CDR2 SQIVND, per germline (reference sequence). This CDR3 is built from 14 residues. V shed 4 bases and J 9 bases; nucleotides not matched to a gene: 7. The CDR3 DNA follows: TGTGCCAGTAGTAGCTCTAGCGGGGTAGGTGAGCAGTTCTTC. Its protein is CASSSSSGVGEQFF.

V gene TRBV5-1 combines with J gene TRBJ2-3; unclear D gene. The V end was cut by 0 bases, the J end by 2 bases, with 13 bases between. The CDR3 extends over 16 amino acids. Germline CDR1 reads SGHRS; CDR2 reads YFSETQ. CDR3 amino acids: CASSLGATAITDTQYF. DNA for the CDR3: TGCGCCAGCAGCTTGGGGGCAACAGCTATCACAGATACGCAGTATTTT.

With respect to this clone: Other DNA sequences in this specimen translate into the identical CDR3. This chain uses TRBV30 with TRBJ1-6; D not certain. CDR1 is GTSNPN and CDR2 is SVGIG in the germline V gene (reference sequence). The CDR3 spans 13 residues. The V end lost 3 bases, the J end lost 0 bases, and 3 bases lay between the germline ends. The chain's CDR3 is CAWSGSYNSPLHF. The CDR3 bases are TGTGCCTGGAGCGGCTCCTATAATTCACCCCTCCACTTT.

The rearrangement uses TRBV27 and TRBJ2-5, with D possibly matching TRBD2 (5 bases). This CDR3 is 14 amino acids long. CDR1 and CDR2 from the germline V gene are MNHEY and SMNVEV (reference sequence). Trimming took off 3 bases at V and 7 bases at J, with 15 bases between the two ends. The CDR3 DNA reads TGTGCCAGCAGTTTTGAGGGCGCCCGGGGGACCCAGTACTTC. Translating gives CASSFEGARGTQYF.

This clone was seen a single time. The chain employs TRBV3-1 (or the pseudogene TRBV3-2) and TRBJ1-2; D might be TRBD1 (5 bases). The CDR3 covers 16 residues. The germline CDR1 and CDR2 sequences are LGHDT and YNNKEL (reference sequence). Trimming took off 2 bases at V and 3 bases at J, with 16 bases between the two ends. CDR3 bases: TGTGCCAGCAGCCAACTCGCTCGGGGGGGAGACTATGGCTACACCTTC. Translated: CASSQLARGGDYGYTF.

The chain joins TRBV30 to TRBJ1-1; 7 bases map to TRBD1. CDR1 and CDR2 from the germline V gene are GTSNPN and SVGIG (reference sequence). The ends lost 0 bases at V and 4 bases at J; junction bases unmatched: 5. The CDR3 has 14 amino acids. The CDR3, as DNA: TGTGCCTGGAGTGTACTGGCAGGGGGCACTGAAGCTTTCTTT. It is translated as CAWSVLAGGTEAFF.

V is TRBV19 and J is TRBJ1-3; D is unclear. CDR3 length equals 14 residues. V lost 2 bases to trimming and J lost 0 bases, with 5 bases between them. CDR1 LNHDA and CDR2 SQIVND come from the germline V gene (reference sequence). The CDR3: CASSIRSSGNTIYF. DNA of the CDR3: TGTGCCAGTAGTATACGGTCCTCTGGAAACACCATATATTTT.